This T cell receptor beta chain is drawn from a study of shared clonotypes between healthy human individuals. Method: immunoSEQ multiplex PCR; TCRdb's copy keeps in-frame clones and lacks some. Among 85,000 to 100,000 clones listed, over 60% were seen once. Germline V gene sequence: CDR1 LGHNA, CDR2 YNFKEQ. V lost 1 base and J 4 bases, leaving 11 bases between the germline ends. This CDR3 is 15 amino acids long. The TCR was taken from a man aged 25-40 years in good health. The sequencing sample was made of memory CD8+ T cells sorted from blood. Subset: CD45RO+ cells pooled with CCR7-negative TemRA cells. The V and J genes are TRBV4-2 and TRBJ2-1; D uncertain. The CDR3: CASSQVRSLYNEQFF. The CDR3 coding sequence is TGTGCCAGCAGCCAAGTTCGATCTCTTTACAATGAGCAGTTCTTC.